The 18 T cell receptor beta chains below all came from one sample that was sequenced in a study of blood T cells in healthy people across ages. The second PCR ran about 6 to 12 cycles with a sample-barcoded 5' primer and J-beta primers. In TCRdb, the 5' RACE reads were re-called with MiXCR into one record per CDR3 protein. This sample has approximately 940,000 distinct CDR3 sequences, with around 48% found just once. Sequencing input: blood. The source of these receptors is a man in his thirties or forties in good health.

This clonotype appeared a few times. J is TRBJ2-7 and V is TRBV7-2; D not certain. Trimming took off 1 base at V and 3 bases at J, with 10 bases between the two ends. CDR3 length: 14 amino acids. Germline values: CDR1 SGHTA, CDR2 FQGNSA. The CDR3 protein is CASSLVKGGYEQYF. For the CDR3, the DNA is TGTGCCAGCAGCTTAGTAAAGGGCGGCTACGAGCAGTACTTC.

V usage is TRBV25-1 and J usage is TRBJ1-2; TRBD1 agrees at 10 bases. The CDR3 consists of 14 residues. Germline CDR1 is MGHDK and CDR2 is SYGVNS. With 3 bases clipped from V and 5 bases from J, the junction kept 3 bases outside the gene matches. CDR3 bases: TGTGCCAGCAGTGAGACAGGGGGCGGGTATGGCTACACCTTC. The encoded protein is CASSETGGGYGYTF.

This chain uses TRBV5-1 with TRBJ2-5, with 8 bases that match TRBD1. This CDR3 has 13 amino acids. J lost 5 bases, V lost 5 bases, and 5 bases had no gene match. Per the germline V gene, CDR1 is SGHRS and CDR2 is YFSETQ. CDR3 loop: CASSWGQAETQYF. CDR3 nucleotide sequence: TGCGCCAGCAGTTGGGGACAGGCGGAGACCCAGTACTTC.

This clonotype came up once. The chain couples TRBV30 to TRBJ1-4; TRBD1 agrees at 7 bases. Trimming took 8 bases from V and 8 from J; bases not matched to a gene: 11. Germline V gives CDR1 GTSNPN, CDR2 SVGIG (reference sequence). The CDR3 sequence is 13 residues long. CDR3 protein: CASTGVGEEKLFF. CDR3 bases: TGTGCCAGCACAGGGGTGGGAGAGGAAAAACTGTTTTTT.

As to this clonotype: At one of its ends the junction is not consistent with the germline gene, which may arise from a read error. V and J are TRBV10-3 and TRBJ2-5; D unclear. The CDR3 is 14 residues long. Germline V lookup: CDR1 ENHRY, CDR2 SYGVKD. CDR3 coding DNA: TGTACCATCAGTGAGTCAGCCGGACAAGAGACCCAGTACTTC. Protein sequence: CTISESAGQETQYF.

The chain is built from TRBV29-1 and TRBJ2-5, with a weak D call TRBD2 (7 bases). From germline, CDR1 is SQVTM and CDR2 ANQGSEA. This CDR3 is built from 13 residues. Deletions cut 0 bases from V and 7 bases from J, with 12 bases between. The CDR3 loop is CSVEEAGAGTQYF. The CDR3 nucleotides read TGCAGCGTTGAAGAGGCGGGGGCAGGGACCCAGTACTTC.

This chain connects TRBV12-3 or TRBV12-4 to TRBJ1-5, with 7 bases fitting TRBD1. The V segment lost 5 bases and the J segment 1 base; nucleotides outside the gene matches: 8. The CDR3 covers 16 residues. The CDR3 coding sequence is TGTGCCAGCAGTCCCCGGGACAGACAGAGCAATCAGCCCCAGCATTTT. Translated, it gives CASSPRDRQSNQPQHF.

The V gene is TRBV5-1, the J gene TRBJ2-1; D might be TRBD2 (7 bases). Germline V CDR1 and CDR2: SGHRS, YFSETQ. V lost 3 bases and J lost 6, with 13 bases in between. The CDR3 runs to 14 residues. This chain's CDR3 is CASSWGGPGNEQFF. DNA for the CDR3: TGCGCCAGCAGCTGGGGGGGGCCGGGCAATGAGCAGTTCTTC.

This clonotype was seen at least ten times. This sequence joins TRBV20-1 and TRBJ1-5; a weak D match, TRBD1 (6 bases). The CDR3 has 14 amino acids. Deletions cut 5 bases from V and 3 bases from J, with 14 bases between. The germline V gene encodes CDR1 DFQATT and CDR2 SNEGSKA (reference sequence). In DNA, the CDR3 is TGCAGTGCTTTGGGACAACGAATCAATCAGCCCCAGCATTTT. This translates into CSALGQRINQPQHF.

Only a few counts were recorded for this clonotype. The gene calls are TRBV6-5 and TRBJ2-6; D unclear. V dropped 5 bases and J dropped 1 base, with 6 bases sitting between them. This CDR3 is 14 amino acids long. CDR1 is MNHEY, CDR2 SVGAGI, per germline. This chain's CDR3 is CASSTASGANVLTF. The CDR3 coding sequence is TGTGCCAGCAGTACAGCGTCTGGGGCCAACGTCCTGACTTTC.

For the CDR3, the DNA is TGTGCCAGCAGCTTACGTCCCGGCGGGACTAGCGGGGGTTCAGATACGCAGTATTTT. This codes for CASSLRPGGTSGGSDTQYF. The chain recombines TRBV7-2 with TRBJ2-3, with 14 bases matching TRBD2. The trim removed 2 bases at V and 4 bases at J, leaving 11 bases unmatched. CDR3 length: 19 amino acids. Germline values: CDR1 SGHTA, CDR2 FQGNSA.

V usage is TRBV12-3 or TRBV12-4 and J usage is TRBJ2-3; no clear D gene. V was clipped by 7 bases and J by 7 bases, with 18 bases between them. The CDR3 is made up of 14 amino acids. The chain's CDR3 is CASTVVPGANTQYF. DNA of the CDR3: TGTGCCAGCACTGTAGTCCCAGGTGCCAATACGCAGTATTTT.

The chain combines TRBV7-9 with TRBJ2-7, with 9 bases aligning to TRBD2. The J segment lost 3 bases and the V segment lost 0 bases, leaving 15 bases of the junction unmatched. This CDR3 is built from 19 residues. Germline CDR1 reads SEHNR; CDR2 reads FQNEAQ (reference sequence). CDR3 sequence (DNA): TGTGCCAGCAGCTTAGCGCTAAGCGGTAGCGGGAGATCCCTCTACGAGCAGTACTTC. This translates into CASSLALSGSGRSLYEQYF. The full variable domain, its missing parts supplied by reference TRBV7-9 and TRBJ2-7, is DTGVSQNPRHKITKRGQNVTFRCDPISEHNRLYWYRQTLGQGPEFLTYFQNEAQLEKSRLLSDRFSAERPKGSFSTLEIQRTEQGDSAMYLCASSLALSGSGRSLYEQYFGPGTRLTVT.

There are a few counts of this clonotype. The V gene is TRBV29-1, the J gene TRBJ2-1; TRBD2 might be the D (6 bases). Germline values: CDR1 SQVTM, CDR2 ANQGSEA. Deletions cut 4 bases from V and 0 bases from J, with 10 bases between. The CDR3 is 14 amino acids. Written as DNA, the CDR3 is TGCAGCGTTGTGGGAGGTTTCTCCTACAATGAGCAGTTCTTC. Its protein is CSVVGGFSYNEQFF.

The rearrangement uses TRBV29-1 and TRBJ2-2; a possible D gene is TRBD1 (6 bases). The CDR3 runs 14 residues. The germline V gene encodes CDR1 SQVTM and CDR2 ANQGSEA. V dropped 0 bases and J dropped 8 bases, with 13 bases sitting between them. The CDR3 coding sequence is TGCAGCGTTGAAGAGCCCAGGGGCACGGGGGAGCTGTTTTTT. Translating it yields CSVEEPRGTGELFF.

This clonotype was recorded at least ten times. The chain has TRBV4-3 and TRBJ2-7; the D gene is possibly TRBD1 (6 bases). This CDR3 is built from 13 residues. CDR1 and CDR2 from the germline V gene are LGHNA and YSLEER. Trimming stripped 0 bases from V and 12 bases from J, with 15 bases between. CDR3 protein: CASSQDRQAHSYF. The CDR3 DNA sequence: TGCGCCAGCAGCCAAGATCGACAGGCCCATTCGTACTTC.

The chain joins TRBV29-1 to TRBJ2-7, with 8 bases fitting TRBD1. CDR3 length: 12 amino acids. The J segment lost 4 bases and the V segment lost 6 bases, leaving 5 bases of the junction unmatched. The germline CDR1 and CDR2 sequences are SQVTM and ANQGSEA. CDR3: CSVRQGWYEQYF. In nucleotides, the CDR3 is TGCAGCGTCCGACAGGGGTGGTACGAGCAGTACTTC.

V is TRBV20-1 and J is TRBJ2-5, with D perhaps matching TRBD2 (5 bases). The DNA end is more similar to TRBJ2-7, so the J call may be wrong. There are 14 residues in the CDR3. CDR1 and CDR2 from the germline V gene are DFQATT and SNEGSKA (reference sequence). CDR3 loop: CSASSQSRVYEQYF. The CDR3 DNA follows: TGCAGTGCTAGTAGTCAGTCGAGGGTATACGAGCAGTACTTC.